This T cell receptor beta chain was sequenced during a study of cytomegalovirus exposure and HLA in healthy donors. The CDR3 is made up of 14 amino acids. With V trimmed by 5 bases and J by 3 bases, 7 bases remained unmatched. CDR1 and CDR2 (germline): SQVTM, ANQGSEA. The PCR was carried out with 60 Vbeta primers and 13 Jbeta primers. Some clones are missing from TCRdb's copy, which holds only in-frame ones; the method was immunoSEQ multiplex PCR. The sample gives about 140,000 clones, 70% to 90% of which show up once; around 0.51% is in the top ten. This TCR was recovered from a woman aged 40 to 50 in good health and CMV-seronegative. Sequenced sample: PBMCs. The rearrangement links TRBV29-1 to TRBJ2-7; 10 bases map to TRBD2. DNA for the CDR3: TGCAGCGTTATTCTAGCGGGAGCCAACTACGAGCAGTACTTC. This translates into CSVILAGANYEQYF.